By share, the clone carrying this T cell receptor (beta chain) counts as medium-sized. Its antigen is as yet unknown. The data belong to a study of spatial heterogeneity in lung cancer. For the study at large: The study consistently detected more beta-chain than alpha-chain sequences. Notes on the study in general: Detection of ubiquitous tumor TCRs in blood was higher at resection than follow-up.

The presence of a unique molecular identifier marked each TCR cDNA molecule. TCRdb passed the 5' RACE reads through MiXCR, listing each CDR3 protein once. Of 60,000 to 90,000 distinct CDR3 sequences listed, approximately 12% are singletons. Trimming cost V 3 bases and J 5 bases, with 16 bases left between them. This CDR3 spans 15 amino acids. The germline gives CDR1 SGHAT, CDR2 FQNNGV. Time point given: sample taken at primary tumor resection. Researchers sequenced whole RNA taken from tumor, nontumor lung or frozen PBMC without sorting. This TCR was recovered from a male donor with early-stage non-small cell lung cancer. Sample: PBMCs, taken at surgery. The chain uses TRBV11-2 and TRBJ2-5, with D possibly being TRBD1 (6 bases). In nucleotides, the CDR3 is TGTGCCAGCAGCTTCTGGGCAGGGGCCGTTGAGACCCAGTACTTC. Translating it yields CASSFWAGAVETQYF.